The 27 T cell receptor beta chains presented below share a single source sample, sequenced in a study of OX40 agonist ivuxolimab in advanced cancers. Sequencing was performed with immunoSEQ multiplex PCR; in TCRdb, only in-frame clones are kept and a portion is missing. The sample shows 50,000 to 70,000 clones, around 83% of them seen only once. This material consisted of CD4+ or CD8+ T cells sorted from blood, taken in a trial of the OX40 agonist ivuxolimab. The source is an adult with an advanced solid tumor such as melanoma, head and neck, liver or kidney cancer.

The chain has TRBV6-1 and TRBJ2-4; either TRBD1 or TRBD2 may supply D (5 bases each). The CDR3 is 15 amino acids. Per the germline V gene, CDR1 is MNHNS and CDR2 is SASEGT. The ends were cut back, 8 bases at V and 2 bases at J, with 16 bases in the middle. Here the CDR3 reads CASSGGGLPKNIQYF. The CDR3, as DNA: TGTGCCAGCTCCGGTGGGGGTCTCCCCAAAAACATTCAGTACTTC.

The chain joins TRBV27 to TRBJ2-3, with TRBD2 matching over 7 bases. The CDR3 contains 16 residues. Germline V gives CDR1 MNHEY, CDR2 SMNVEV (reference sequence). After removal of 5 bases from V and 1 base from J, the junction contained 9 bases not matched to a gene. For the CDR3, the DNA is TGTGCCAGCAGTGCCAAAGGGACTAAACGCACAGATACGCAGTATTTT. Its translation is CASSAKGTKRTDTQYF.

The CDR3 loop is CASSQDRGHTEAFF. CDR3 nucleotide sequence: TGCGCCAGCAGCCAAGATAGGGGGCACACTGAAGCTTTCTTT. The V and J genes are TRBV4-1 and TRBJ1-1, with 7 positions matching TRBD1. V was clipped by 0 bases and J by 3 bases; unmatched bases: 1. Germline V gene lookup returns CDR1 MGHRA and CDR2 YSYEKL. This CDR3 region has 14 residues.

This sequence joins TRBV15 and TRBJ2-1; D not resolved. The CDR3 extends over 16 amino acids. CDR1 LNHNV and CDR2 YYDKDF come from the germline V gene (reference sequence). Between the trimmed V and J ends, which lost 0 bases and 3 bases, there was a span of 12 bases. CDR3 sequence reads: CATSRDTGGNYNEQFF. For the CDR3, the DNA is TGTGCCACCAGCAGAGATACGGGCGGCAACTACAATGAGCAGTTCTTC.

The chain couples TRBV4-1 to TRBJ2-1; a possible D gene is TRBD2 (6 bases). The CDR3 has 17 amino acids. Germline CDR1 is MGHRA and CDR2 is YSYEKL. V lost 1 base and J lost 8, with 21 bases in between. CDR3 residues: CASSQVDMGLRTDEQFF. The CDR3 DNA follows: TGCGCCAGCAGCCAAGTTGACATGGGACTCCGAACGGATGAGCAGTTCTTC.

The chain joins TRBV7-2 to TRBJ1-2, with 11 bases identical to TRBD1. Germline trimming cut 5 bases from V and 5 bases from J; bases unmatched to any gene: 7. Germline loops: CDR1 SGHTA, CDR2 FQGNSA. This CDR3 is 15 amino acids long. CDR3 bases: TGTGCCAGCAGCGTTGGACAGGGGGCTGGGTATGGCTACACCTTC. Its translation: CASSVGQGAGYGYTF.

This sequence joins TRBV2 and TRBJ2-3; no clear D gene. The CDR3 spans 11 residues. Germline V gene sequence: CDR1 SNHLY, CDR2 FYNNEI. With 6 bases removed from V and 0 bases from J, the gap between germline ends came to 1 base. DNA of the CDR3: TGTGCCAGCAGAAGCACAGATACGCAGTATTTT. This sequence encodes CASRSTDTQYF.

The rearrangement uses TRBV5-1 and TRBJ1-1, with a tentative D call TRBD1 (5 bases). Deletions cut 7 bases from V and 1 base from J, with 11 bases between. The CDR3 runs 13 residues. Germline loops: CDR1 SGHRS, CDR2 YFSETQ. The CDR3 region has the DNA TGCGCCAGCCAATATCAGGGGAACACTGAAGCTTTCTTT. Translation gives CASQYQGNTEAFF. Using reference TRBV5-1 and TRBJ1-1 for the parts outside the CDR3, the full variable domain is KAGVTQTPRYLIKTRGQQVTLSCSPISGHRSVSWYQQTPGQGLQFLFEYFSETQRNKGNFPGRFSGRQFSNSRSEMNVSTLELGDSALYLCASQYQGNTEAFFGQGTRLTVV.

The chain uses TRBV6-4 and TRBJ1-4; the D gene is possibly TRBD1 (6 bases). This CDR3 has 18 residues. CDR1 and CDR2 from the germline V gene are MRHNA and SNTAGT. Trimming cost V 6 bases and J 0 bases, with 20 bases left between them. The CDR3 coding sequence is TGTGCCAGCAGGTACCGACAGGCCATACTTGCAACTAATGAAAAACTGTTTTTT. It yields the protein CASRYRQAILATNEKLFF.

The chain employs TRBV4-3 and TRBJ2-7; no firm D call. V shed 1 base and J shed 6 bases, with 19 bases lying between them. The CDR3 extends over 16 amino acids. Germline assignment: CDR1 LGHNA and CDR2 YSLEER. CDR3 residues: CASSQVWTAVVGEQYF. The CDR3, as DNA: TGCGCCAGCAGCCAAGTCTGGACCGCCGTAGTGGGCGAGCAGTACTTC.

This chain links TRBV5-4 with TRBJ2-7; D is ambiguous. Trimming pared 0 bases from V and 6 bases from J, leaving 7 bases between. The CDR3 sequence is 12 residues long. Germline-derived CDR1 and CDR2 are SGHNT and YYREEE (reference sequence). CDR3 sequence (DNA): TGTGCCAGCAGCTTGGATTCTGGCGAGCAGTACTTC. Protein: CASSLDSGEQYF.

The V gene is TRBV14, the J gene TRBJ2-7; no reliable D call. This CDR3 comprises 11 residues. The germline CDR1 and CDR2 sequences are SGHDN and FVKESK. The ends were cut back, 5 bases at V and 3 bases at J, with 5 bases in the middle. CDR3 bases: TGTGCCAGCAGCTCCGTCTACGAGCAGTACTTC. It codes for CASSSVYEQYF.

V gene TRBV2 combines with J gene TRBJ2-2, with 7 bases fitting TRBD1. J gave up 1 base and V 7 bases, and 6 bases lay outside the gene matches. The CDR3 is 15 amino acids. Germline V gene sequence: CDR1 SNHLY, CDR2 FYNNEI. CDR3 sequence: CASTPTGVNTGELFF. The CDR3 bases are TGTGCCAGCACCCCCACAGGGGTGAACACCGGGGAGCTGTTTTTT.

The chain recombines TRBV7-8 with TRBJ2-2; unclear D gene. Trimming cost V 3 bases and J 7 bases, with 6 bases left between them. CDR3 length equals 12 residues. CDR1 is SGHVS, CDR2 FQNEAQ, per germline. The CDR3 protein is CASSLTYGELFF. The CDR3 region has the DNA TGTGCCAGCAGCTTGACCTACGGGGAGCTGTTTTTT.

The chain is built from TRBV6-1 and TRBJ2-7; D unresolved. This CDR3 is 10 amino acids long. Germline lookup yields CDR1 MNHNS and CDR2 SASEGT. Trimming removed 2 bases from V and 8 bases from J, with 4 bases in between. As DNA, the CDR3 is TGTGCCAGCAGTGAACTCCAGCAGTACTTC. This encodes CASSELQQYF.

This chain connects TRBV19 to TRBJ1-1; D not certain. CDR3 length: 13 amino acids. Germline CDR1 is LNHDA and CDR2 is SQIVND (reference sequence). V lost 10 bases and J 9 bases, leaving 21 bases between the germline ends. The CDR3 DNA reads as TGTGCCACCCAAGGCGGGCCTTCGACGAAAGCTTTCTTT. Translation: CATQGGPSTKAFF.

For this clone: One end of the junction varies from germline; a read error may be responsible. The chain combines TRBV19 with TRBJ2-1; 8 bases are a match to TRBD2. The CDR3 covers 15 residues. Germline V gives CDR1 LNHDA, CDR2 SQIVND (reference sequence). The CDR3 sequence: CASSTPIGRAPSILF. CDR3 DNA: TGTGCCAGTAGTACCCCTATCGGGAGGGCCCCCTCTATCCTCTTC.

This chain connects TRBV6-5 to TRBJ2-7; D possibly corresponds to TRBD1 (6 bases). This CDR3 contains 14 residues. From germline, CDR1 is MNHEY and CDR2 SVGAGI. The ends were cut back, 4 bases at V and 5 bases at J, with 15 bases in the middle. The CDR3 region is CASSSQGIRDEQYF. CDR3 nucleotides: TGTGCCAGCAGTTCCCAGGGGATTCGTGACGAGCAGTACTTC.

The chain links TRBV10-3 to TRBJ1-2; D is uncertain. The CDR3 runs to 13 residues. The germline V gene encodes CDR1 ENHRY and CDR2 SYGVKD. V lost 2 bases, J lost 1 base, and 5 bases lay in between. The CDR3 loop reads CAISEGYNYGYTF. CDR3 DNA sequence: TGTGCCATCAGTGAGGGATATAACTATGGCTACACCTTC.

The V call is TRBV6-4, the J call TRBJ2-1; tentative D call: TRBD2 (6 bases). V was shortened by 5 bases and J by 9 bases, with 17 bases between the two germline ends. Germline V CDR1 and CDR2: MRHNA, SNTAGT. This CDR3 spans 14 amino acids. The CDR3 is CASSPDGGLGEQFF. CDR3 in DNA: TGTGCCAGCAGTCCCGATGGGGGGTTGGGTGAGCAGTTCTTC.

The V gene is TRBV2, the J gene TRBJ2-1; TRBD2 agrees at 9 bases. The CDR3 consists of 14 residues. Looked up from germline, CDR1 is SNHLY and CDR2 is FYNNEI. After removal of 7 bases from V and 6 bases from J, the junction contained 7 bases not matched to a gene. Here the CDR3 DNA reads TGTGCCAGCAACCTAGCGGGGACCACCAATGAGCAGTTCTTC. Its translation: CASNLAGTTNEQFF. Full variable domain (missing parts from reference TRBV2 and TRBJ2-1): EPEVTQTPSHQVTQMGQEVILRCVPISNHLYFYWYRQILGQKVEFLVSFYNNEISEKSEIFDDQFSVERPDGSNFTLKIRSTKLEDSAMYFCASNLAGTTNEQFFGPGTRLTVL.

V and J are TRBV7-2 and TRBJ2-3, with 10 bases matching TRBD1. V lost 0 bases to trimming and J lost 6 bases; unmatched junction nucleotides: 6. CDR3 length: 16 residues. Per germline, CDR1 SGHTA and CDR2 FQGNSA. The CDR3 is CASSLAPGQGLDTQYF. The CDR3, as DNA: TGTGCCAGCAGCTTAGCCCCGGGACAGGGGCTGGATACGCAGTATTTT.

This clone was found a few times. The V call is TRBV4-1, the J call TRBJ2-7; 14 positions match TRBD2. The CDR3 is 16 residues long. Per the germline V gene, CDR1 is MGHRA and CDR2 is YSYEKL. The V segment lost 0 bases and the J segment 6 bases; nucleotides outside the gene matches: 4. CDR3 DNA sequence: TGCGCCAGCAGCCAAGAGGGACTAGCGGGAGTTGGCGAGCAGTACTTC. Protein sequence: CASSQEGLAGVGEQYF.

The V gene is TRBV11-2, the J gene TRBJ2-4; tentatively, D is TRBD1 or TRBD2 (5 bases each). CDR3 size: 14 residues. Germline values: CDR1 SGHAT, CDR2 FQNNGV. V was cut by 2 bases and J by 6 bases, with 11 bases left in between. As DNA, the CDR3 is TGTGCCAGCAGCTTACCCCGGGACCGAAACATTCAGTACTTC. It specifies CASSLPRDRNIQYF.

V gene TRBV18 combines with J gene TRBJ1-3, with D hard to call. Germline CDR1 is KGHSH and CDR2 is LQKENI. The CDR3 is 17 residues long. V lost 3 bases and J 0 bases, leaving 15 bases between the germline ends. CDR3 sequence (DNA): TGTGCCAGCTCACCCCCGCAGATGAGTTTCTCTGGAAACACCATATATTTT. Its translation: CASSPPQMSFSGNTIYF.

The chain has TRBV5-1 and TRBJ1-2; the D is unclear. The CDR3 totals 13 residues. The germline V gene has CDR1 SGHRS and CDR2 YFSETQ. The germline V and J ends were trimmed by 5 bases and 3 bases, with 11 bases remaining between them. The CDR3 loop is CASSPDGDYGYTF. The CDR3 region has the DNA TGCGCCAGCAGTCCGGACGGCGACTATGGCTACACCTTC. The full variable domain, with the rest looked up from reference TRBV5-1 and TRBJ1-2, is KAGVTQTPRYLIKTRGQQVTLSCSPISGHRSVSWYQQTPGQGLQFLFEYFSETQRNKGNFPGRFSGRQFSNSRSEMNVSTLELGDSALYLCASSPDGDYGYTFGSGTRLTVV.

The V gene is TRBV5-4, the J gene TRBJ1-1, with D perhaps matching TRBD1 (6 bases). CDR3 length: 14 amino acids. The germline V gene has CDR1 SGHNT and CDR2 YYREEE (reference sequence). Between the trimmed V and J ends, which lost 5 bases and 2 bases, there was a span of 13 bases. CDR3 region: CASRSGQINTEAFF. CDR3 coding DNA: TGTGCCAGCAGATCTGGACAGATTAACACTGAAGCTTTCTTT.